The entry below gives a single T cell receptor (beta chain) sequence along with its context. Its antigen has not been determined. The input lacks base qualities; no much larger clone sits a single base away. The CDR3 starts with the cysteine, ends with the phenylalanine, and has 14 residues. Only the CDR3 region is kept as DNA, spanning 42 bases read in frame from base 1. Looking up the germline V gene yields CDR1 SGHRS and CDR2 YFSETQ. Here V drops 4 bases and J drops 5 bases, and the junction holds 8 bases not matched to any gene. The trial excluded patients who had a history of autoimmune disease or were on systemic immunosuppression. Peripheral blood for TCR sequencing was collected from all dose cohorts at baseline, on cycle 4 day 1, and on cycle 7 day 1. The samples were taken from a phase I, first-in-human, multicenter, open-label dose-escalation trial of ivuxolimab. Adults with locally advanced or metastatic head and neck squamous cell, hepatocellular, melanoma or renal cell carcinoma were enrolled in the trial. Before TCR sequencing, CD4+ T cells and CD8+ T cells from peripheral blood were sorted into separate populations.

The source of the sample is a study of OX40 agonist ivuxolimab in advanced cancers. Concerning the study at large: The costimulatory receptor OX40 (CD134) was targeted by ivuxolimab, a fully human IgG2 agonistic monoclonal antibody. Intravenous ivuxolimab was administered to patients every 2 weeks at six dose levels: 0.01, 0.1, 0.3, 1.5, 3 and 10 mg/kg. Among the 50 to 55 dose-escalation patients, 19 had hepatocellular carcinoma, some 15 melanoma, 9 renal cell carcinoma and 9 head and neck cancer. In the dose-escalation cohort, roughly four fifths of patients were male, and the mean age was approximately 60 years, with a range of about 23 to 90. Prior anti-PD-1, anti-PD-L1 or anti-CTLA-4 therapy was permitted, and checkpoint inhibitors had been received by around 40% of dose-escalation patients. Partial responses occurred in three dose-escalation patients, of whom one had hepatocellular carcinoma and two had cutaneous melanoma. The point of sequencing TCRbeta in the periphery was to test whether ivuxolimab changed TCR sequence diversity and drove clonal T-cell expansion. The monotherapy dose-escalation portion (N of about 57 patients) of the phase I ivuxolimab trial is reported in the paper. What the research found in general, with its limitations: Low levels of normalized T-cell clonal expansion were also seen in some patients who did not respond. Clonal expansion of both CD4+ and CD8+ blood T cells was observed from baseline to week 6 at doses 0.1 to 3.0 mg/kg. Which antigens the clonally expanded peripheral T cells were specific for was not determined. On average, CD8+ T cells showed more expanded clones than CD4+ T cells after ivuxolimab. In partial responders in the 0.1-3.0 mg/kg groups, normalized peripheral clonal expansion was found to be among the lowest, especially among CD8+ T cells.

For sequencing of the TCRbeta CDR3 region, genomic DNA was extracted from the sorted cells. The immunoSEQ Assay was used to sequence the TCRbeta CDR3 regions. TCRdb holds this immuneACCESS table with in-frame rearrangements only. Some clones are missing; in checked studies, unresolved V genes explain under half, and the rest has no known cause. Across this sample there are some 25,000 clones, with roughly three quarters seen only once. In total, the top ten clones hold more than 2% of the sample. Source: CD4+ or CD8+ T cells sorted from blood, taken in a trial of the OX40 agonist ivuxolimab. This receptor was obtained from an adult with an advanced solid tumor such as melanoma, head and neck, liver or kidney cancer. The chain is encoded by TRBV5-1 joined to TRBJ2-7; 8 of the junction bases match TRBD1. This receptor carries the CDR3 CASSPRYRGDEQYF. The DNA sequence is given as TGCGCCAGCAGCCCCCGCTACAGGGGGGACGAGCAGTACTTC.